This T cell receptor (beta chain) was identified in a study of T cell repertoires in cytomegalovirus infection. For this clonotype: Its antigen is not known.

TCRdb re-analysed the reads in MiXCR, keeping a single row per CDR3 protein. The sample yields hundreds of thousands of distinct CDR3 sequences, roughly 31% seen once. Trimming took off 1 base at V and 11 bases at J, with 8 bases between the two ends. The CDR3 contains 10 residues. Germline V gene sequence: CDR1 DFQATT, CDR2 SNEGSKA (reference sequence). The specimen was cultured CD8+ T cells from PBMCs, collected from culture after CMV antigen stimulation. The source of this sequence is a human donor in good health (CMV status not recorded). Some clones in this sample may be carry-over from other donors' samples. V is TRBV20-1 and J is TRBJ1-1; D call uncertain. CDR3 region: CSARAAGAFF. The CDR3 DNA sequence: TGCAGTGCTAGAGCCGCCGGTGCTTTCTTT.